A selection of T cell receptor beta chains follows, all from one sample in a study of monozygotic twins with inflammatory bowel disease. TCRdb reprocessed the 5' RACE reads and keeps a single row for each CDR3 protein, giving no DNA. The listing contains over 350,000 distinct CDR3 sequences. Material: blood. The receptors were gathered from a human donor with ulcerative colitis or Crohn's disease, or a healthy co-twin of an affected twin (not recorded which). Both conserved end residues are part of each CDR3.

CDR3 length	V gene	J gene	CDR3 protein
15	TRBV7-9	TRBJ1-6	CASSSVGQGGSPLHF
15	TRBV18	TRBJ1-5	CASSPSGQGYQPQHF
14	TRBV5-1	TRBJ1-1	CASKTDPMNTEAFF
16	TRBV12-3/TRBV12-4	TRBJ2-1	CASRTRKDRNYNEQFF
13	TRBV29-1	TRBJ2-2	CSVFSLGSGELFF
14	TRBV18	TRBJ1-3	CASSPRTAGNTIYF
18	TRBV7-3	TRBJ2-7	CASSTMDSFSLFAYEQYF
13	TRBV7-2	TRBJ2-5	CASSFSYQETQYF
15	TRBV11-2	TRBJ1-1	CASSQNRGLDTEAFF
14	TRBV9	TRBJ1-2	CASSVGDRGYGYTF
15	TRBV12-3/TRBV12-4	TRBJ2-5	CASSFWQGREETQYF
15	TRBV3-1	TRBJ2-7	CASSQAGTGVYEQYF
16	TRBV4-2	TRBJ2-5	CASSQDGRAEGETQYF
13	TRBV20-1	TRBJ2-1	CSARGPNRNEQFF
17	TRBV4-3	TRBJ2-3	CASSQDGWGESTDTQYF
13	TRBV29-1	TRBJ2-7	CSSRGDGSYEQYF
13	TRBV5-5	TRBJ2-1	CASRKGGDNEQFF
15	TRBV30	TRBJ1-6	CAWIRSGSIDSPLHF
14	TRBV5-1	TRBJ2-3	CASSFQIATDTQYF
14	TRBV5-1	TRBJ2-3	CASSLAQNTDTQYF
18	TRBV3-1	TRBJ2-4	CASSQEGGTVLAKNIQYF
19	TRBV11-1	TRBJ2-5	CASSDYPDPSGGFQETQYF
18	TRBV6-5	TRBJ2-1	CASSYSTFLAGGHLEQFF
16	TRBV5-4	TRBJ2-1	CASSPETISLDSEQFF
15	TRBV30	TRBJ2-2	CAWSGGGRPAGELFF
15	TRBV6-1	TRBJ2-1	CASGLAGGLGDEQFF
14	TRBV20-1	TRBJ1-1	CSARETGTNTEAFF
15	TRBV5-6	TRBJ2-3	CASSRDRSRTDTQYF
15	TRBV5-6	TRBJ2-1	CASSVNGGAGNEQFF
19	TRBV11-1	TRBJ2-2	CASSRRLAGGPSNTGELFF